The clone carrying this T cell receptor beta chain was seen a few times. Its specificity is not known. The assay used was immunoSEQ (version v3.0), run at survey level. The study targeted roughly 35,000-55,000 T-cell genomes per sample in sequencing. The table came from immunoSEQ multiplex PCR; TCRdb's copy has only in-frame clones and leaves some out. The sample yields 7,500 to 8,500 clones, 81% seen once. The germline gives CDR1 MNHEY, CDR2 SMNVEV (reference sequence). This CDR3 has 13 amino acids. V was trimmed by 4 bases and J by 4 bases, leaving 10 bases between them. This sample stems from a study of long-term antiretroviral therapy in people with HIV. Study observations and caveats: Relative to control repertoires, HIV repertoires exhibited narrower CDR3 length ranges.

Each donor had at least one pre-ART and at least two post-ART PBMC samples. Treatment for every participant with HIV took place in the United States. The TCR sequence derives from a man in his forties with HIV. The genes are TRBV27 and TRBJ1-1, with D tentatively TRBD1 (5 bases). The sample consisted of unsorted PBMCs, taken 2.6 years before starting antiretroviral therapy. The CDR3, as DNA: TGTGCCAGCAGTTCGGCGGGGCTCACTGAAGCTTTCTTT. This translates into CASSSAGLTEAFF.